These 2 T cell receptor beta chains share one sample of origin, sequenced in a study of shared clonotypes between healthy human individuals. Repertoires were generated with immunoSEQ multiplex PCR, while TCRdb's copy carries only in-frame clones and drops some. This sample carries roughly 590,000 clones, less than 97% of them seen once, and the ten largest clones take less than 0.13%. CD45RO-negative, CCR7-positively selected cells formed the naive CD8 fraction, excluding terminally differentiated effector memory CD45RA+ cells. Sequencing was performed on naive CD8+ T cells sorted from blood. Receptor source: a woman in her twenties or thirties in good health.

V is TRBV28 and J is TRBJ2-1; 15 bases agree with TRBD2. Per germline, CDR1 MDHEN and CDR2 SYDVKM. CDR3 length: 17 residues. V was clipped by 4 bases and J by 1 base; unmatched bases: 2. CDR3 sequence: CASSSGLAGGSYNEQFF. The CDR3 region has the DNA TGTGCCAGCAGTTCCGGACTAGCGGGAGGGTCCTACAATGAGCAGTTCTTC.

The genes are TRBV5-6 and TRBJ2-2; D uncertain. CDR1 and CDR2 (germline): SGHDT, YYEEEE. V shed 0 bases and J shed 6 bases, with 3 bases lying between them. The CDR3 totals 12 residues. The CDR3 sequence: CASSLDPGELFF. DNA of the CDR3: TGTGCCAGCAGCTTGGACCCCGGGGAGCTGTTTTTT.